This entry lists 2 T cell receptor beta chains sequenced from one sample in a study of blood T cell repertoires in COVID-19. This table comes from immunoSEQ multiplex PCR, and its TCRdb copy is limited to in-frame clones, with some not included. The data show more than 150,000 clones, approximately 80% seen once. Sequences were obtained from peripheral blood. The origin of the receptors is a human donor in a cohort sampled during active COVID-19.

The chain is built from TRBV7-3 and TRBJ2-3, with D possibly TRBD2 on 6 matching bases. The CDR3 runs 15 residues. V was shortened by 1 base and J by 7 bases, with 15 bases between the two germline ends. Germline loops: CDR1 SGHTA, CDR2 FQGTGA. The CDR3 region has the DNA TGTGCCAGCAGCTTAAACGCGGGGCAACTGAATACGCAGTATTTT. Amino acids: CASSLNAGQLNTQYF. The whole variable domain, remainder taken from reference TRBV7-3 and TRBJ2-3, is GAGVSQTPSNKVTEKGKYVELRCDPISGHTALYWYRQSLGQGPEFLIYFQGTGAADDSGLPNDRFFAVRPEGSVSTLKIQRTERGDSAVYLCASSLNAGQLNTQYFGPGTRLTVL.

The chain combines TRBV7-6 with TRBJ2-7, with 7 bases fitting TRBD1. The V gene end was trimmed by 5 bases and the J gene end by 6 bases; junction bases not matched to a gene: 19. This CDR3 has 17 residues. The V gene's germline CDR1 is SGHVS and CDR2 FNYEAQ. This chain's CDR3 is CASSPPATGVANREQYF. CDR3 DNA: TGTGCCAGCAGCCCACCCGCTACAGGGGTAGCTAATCGCGAGCAGTACTTC. The variable domain in full, completed from reference TRBV7-6 and TRBJ2-7, reads GAGVSQSPRYKVTKRGQDVALRCDPISGHVSLYWYRQALGQGPEFLTYFNYEAQQDKSGLPNDRFSAERPEGSISTLTIQRTEQRDSAMYRCASSPPATGVANREQYFGPGTRLTVT.